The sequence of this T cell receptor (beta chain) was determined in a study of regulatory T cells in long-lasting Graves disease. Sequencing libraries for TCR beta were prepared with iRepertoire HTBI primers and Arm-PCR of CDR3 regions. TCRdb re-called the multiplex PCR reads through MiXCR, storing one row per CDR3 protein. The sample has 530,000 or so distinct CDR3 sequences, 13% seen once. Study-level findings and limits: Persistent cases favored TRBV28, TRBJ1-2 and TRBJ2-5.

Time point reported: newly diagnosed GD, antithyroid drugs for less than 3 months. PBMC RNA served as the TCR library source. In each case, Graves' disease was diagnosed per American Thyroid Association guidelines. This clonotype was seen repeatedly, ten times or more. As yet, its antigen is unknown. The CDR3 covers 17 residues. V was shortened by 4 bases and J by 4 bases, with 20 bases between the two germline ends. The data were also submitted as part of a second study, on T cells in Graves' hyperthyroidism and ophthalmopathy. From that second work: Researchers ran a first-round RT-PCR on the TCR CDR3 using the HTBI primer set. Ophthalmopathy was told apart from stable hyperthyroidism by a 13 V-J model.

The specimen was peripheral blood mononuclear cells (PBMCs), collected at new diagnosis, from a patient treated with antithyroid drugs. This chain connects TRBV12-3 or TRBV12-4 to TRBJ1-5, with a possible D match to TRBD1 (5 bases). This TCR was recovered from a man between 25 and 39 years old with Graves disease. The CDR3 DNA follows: TGTGCCAGCAGTTCCCGCCCCCGGAGGGGCAGTAATCAGCCCCAGCATTTT. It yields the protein CASSSRPRRGSNQPQHF.